Listed below are T cell receptor beta chains from one sample, sequenced in a study of early T cells in non-severe SARS-CoV-2 infection. TCRdb called the 5' RACE reads again in MiXCR, with one record for every CDR3 protein. This table holds 45,000 or so distinct CDR3 sequences, around 6% found once. What was sequenced was whole blood. The receptors come from an adult who was a healthcare worker with PCR-confirmed SARS-CoV-2 infection or an uninfected control (not recorded which). The CDR3 runs from the conserved cysteine through the conserved F or W. Fields, in order: clone size, V gene, J gene, D gene, CDR3 protein, CDR3 DNA. A D gene is named only where the DNA matches it firmly. Clone size is stated in some rows and not others, as once, few, many or a class when expanded.

clone size: few; V gene: TRBV12-3/TRBV12-4; J gene: TRBJ2-3; D gene: NA; CDR3 protein: CASSADTTNTDTQYF; CDR3 DNA: TGTGCCAGCAGTGCCGACACCACCAACACAGATACGCAGTATTTT
clone size: many; V gene: TRBV20-1; J gene: TRBJ2-1; D gene: NA; CDR3 protein: CSASVEDEQFF; CDR3 DNA: TGCAGTGCTAGCGTAGAAGATGAGCAGTTCTTC
clone size: NA; V gene: TRBV20-1; J gene: TRBJ1-6; D gene: NA; CDR3 protein: CSARETGALNSPLHF; CDR3 DNA: TGCAGTGCTAGAGAGACGGGGGCGCTCAATTCACCCCTCCACTTT
clone size: NA; V gene: TRBV12-3/TRBV12-4; J gene: TRBJ1-3; D gene: NA; CDR3 protein: CASSYGSGNTIYF; CDR3 DNA: TGTGCCAGCAGCTATGGGAGTGGAAACACCATATATTTT
clone size: few; V gene: TRBV7-2; J gene: TRBJ2-2; D gene: NA; CDR3 protein: CASSRSGELFF; CDR3 DNA: TGTGCCAGCAGCAGATCCGGGGAGCTGTTTTTT
clone size: few; V gene: TRBV20-1; J gene: TRBJ2-6; D gene: NA; CDR3 protein: CSAFSSGANVLTF; CDR3 DNA: TGCAGTGCGTTTTCTTCTGGGGCCAACGTCCTGACTTTC
clone size: NA; V gene: TRBV24-1; J gene: TRBJ1-4; D gene: NA; CDR3 protein: CATSDQPGLPHVSSATNEKLFF; CDR3 DNA: TGTGCCACCAGTGATCAACCCGGACTCCCCCACGTTTCCTCCGCAACTAATGAAAAACTGTTTTTT
clone size: many; V gene: TRBV28; J gene: TRBJ1-1; D gene: NA; CDR3 protein: CASSLQGRSTEAFF; CDR3 DNA: TGTGCCAGCAGTTTACAGGGGAGGAGTACTGAAGCTTTCTTT
clone size: many; V gene: TRBV7-2; J gene: TRBJ2-3; D gene: NA; CDR3 protein: CASSLAASTDTQYF; CDR3 DNA: TGTGCCAGCAGCTTAGCCGCAAGCACAGATACGCAGTATTTT
clone size: many; V gene: TRBV9; J gene: TRBJ2-3; D gene: NA; CDR3 protein: CASSVEGSTDTQYF; CDR3 DNA: TGTGCCAGCAGCGTAGAGGGTAGCACAGATACGCAGTATTTT
clone size: many; V gene: TRBV27; J gene: TRBJ2-7; D gene: NA; CDR3 protein: CASSLAGRSYEQYF; CDR3 DNA: TGTGCCAGCAGTTTGGCGGGGCGTTCCTACGAGCAGTACTTC
clone size: few; V gene: TRBV5-1; J gene: TRBJ1-2; D gene: TRBD1; CDR3 protein: CASSAGTGGTIRYGYTF; CDR3 DNA: TGCGCCAGCAGCGCGGGGACAGGGGGCACCATCCGCTATGGCTACACCTTC
clone size: many; V gene: TRBV20-1; J gene: TRBJ2-4; D gene: TRBD1; CDR3 protein: CSARDDRVGNIQYF; CDR3 DNA: TGCAGTGCTAGAGATGACAGGGTCGGGAACATTCAGTACTTC
clone size: many; V gene: TRBV29-1; J gene: TRBJ2-7; D gene: TRBD1; CDR3 protein: CSVQSWGQGSYEQYF; CDR3 DNA: TGCAGCGTCCAGAGTTGGGGACAGGGTAGCTACGAGCAGTACTTC
clone size: many; V gene: TRBV28; J gene: TRBJ2-3; D gene: NA; CDR3 protein: CASSLLPSETDTQYF; CDR3 DNA: TGTGCCAGCAGTTTACTACCCTCAGAGACAGATACGCAGTATTTT
clone size: many; V gene: TRBV5-1; J gene: TRBJ1-6; D gene: NA; CDR3 protein: CASSLEIKNSPLHF; CDR3 DNA: TGCGCCAGCAGCTTGGAAATCAAGAATTCACCCCTCCACTTT
clone size: many; V gene: TRBV24-1; J gene: TRBJ1-1; D gene: NA; CDR3 protein: CATSDPLTEEAFF; CDR3 DNA: TGTGCCACCAGTGATCCTTTGACAGAGGAAGCTTTCTTT
clone size: many; V gene: TRBV10-3; J gene: TRBJ2-3; D gene: TRBD1; CDR3 protein: CAIRGTGGEHTQYF; CDR3 DNA: TGTGCCATCAGGGGGACAGGGGGCGAACATACGCAGTATTTT
clone size: many; V gene: TRBV7-9; J gene: TRBJ2-1; D gene: NA; CDR3 protein: CASSLDVQGEQFF; CDR3 DNA: TGTGCCAGCAGCTTAGATGTTCAGGGTGAGCAGTTCTTC
clone size: many; V gene: TRBV28; J gene: TRBJ1-4; D gene: TRBD1; CDR3 protein: CASSGQGGNEKLFF; CDR3 DNA: TGTGCCAGCAGTGGACAGGGGGGTAATGAAAAACTGTTTTTT
clone size: many; V gene: TRBV6-5; J gene: TRBJ2-1; D gene: TRBD2; CDR3 protein: CASSPKTSGGYNEQFF; CDR3 DNA: TGTGCCAGCAGTCCAAAAACTAGCGGGGGTTACAATGAGCAGTTCTTC
clone size: many; V gene: TRBV19; J gene: TRBJ1-5; D gene: TRBD1; CDR3 protein: CASTVGQGRHQPQHF; CDR3 DNA: TGTGCCAGTACCGTGGGACAGGGTAGACATCAGCCCCAGCATTTT
clone size: many; V gene: TRBV10-2; J gene: TRBJ2-7; D gene: TRBD1; CDR3 protein: CASSKPTGTGSYEQYF; CDR3 DNA: TGCGCCAGCAGCAAACCTACCGGGACAGGTTCCTACGAGCAGTACTTC
clone size: NA; V gene: TRBV10-2; J gene: TRBJ1-3; D gene: NA; CDR3 protein: CASRDTPFSGNTIYF; CDR3 DNA: TGCGCCAGCAGGGATACTCCCTTCTCTGGAAACACCATATATTTT
clone size: many; V gene: TRBV21-1; J gene: TRBJ2-4; D gene: NA; CDR3 protein: CASSKGQGKNIQYF; CDR3 DNA: TGTGCCAGCAGCAAAGGACAGGGGAAAAACATTCAGTACTTC